Presented here are 6 T cell receptor beta chains from one specimen sequenced in a study of spatial heterogeneity in lung cancer. Sample time point: sample taken at primary tumor resection. Tumor, nontumor lung or frozen PBMC supplied whole RNA that was sequenced unsorted. Each CDR3 protein gets one entry after TCRdb re-called the 5' RACE reads with MiXCR. The top ten clones hold around 20% of a sample with roughly 16,000 distinct CDR3 sequences, about a fifth of them seen once. This sample comprised PBMCs, obtained at surgery. The receptor set was obtained from a female donor with early-stage non-small cell lung cancer.

This clonotype was observed at least ten times. The chain carries TRBV7-2 and TRBJ2-7; D gene unclear. V lost 5 bases and J 6 bases, leaving 20 bases between the germline ends. Germline assignment: CDR1 SGHTA and CDR2 FQGNSA. CDR3 size: 15 residues. This CDR3 is CASSPTRTWAGEQYF. CDR3 DNA: TGTGCCAGCAGCCCCACCCGAACATGGGCCGGCGAGCAGTACTTC.

The J gene is TRBJ1-3, the V gene TRBV27, with D possibly being TRBD1 (5 bases). This CDR3 contains 16 residues. V dropped 5 bases and J dropped 4 bases, with 18 bases sitting between them. The germline V gene has CDR1 MNHEY and CDR2 SMNVEV (reference sequence). CDR3: CASSPSQGNTGNTIYF. The CDR3 DNA follows: TGTGCCAGCAGTCCGAGTCAGGGCAACACAGGAAACACCATATATTTT.

This clonotype was seen many times. V usage is TRBV19 and J usage is TRBJ2-2; 7 bases agree with TRBD1. Germline CDR1 and CDR2: LNHDA and SQIVND (reference sequence). The CDR3 is 13 amino acids. Trimming at V came to 11 bases and at J to 2 bases, leaving 5 bases not matched to a gene. This CDR3 is CAAQGSNTGELFF. As DNA, the CDR3 is TGTGCCGCACAGGGGTCCAACACCGGGGAGCTGTTTTTT.

This clonotype was found many times. This chain uses TRBV20-1 with TRBJ2-7; 9 bases align to TRBD2. The CDR3 length is 17 residues. Germline V lookup: CDR1 DFQATT, CDR2 SNEGSKA (reference sequence). The J segment lost 4 bases and the V segment lost 0 bases, leaving 13 bases of the junction unmatched. The CDR3 coding sequence is TGCAGTGCTAGAGATCCCCAGCGGGAGGTCCGGCTTTACGAGCAGTACTTC. It specifies CSARDPQREVRLYEQYF.

This chain uses TRBV13 with TRBJ2-3; D not certain. The CDR3 runs to 18 residues. The V gene's germline CDR1 is PRHDT and CDR2 FYEKMQ (reference sequence). V lost 2 bases and J lost 0, with 18 bases in between. The CDR3 region is CASSLSGAWASSTDTQYF. DNA for the CDR3: TGTGCCAGCAGCTTAAGTGGCGCTTGGGCGTCGAGCACAGATACGCAGTATTTT.

The chain has TRBV9 and TRBJ1-2; D is uncertain. Per germline, CDR1 SGDLS and CDR2 YYNGEE. This CDR3 is built from 16 residues. Trimming shortened V by 3 bases and J by 3 bases, and 18 bases separated the two germline ends. The CDR3 sequence: CASSANPIGNDYGYTF. DNA for the CDR3: TGTGCCAGCAGCGCGAACCCGATAGGGAATGACTATGGCTACACCTTC.